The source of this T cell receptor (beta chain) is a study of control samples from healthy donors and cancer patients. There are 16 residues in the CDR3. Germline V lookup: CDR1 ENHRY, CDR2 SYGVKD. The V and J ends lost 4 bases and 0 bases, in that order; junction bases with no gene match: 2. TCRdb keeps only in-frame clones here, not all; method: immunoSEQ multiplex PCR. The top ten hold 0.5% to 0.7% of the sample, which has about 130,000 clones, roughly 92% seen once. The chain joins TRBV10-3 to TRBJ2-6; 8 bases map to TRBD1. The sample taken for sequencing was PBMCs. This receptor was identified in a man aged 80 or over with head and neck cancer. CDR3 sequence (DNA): TGTGCCATCAGTGGGACAGGGATCTCTGGGGCCAACGTCCTGACTTTC. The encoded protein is CAISGTGISGANVLTF.